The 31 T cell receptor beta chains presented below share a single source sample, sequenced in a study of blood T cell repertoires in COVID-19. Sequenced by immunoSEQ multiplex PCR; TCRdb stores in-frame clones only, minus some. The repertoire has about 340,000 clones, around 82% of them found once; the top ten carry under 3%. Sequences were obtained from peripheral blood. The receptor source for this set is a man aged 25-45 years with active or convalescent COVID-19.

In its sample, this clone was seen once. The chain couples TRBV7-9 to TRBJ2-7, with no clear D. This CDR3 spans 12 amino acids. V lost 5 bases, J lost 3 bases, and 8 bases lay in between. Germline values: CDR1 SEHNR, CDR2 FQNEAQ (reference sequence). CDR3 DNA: TGTGCCAGCAGCGCAGACATCTACGAGCAGTACTTC. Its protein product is CASSADIYEQYF.

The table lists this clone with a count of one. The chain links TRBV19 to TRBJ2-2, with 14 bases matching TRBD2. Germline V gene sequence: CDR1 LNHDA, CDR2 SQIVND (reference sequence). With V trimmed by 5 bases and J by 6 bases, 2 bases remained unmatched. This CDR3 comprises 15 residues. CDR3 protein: CASSRLAGGAGELFF. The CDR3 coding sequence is TGTGCCAGTAGTCGACTAGCGGGGGGGGCCGGGGAGCTGTTTTTT. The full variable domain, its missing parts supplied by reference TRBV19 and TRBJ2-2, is DGGITQSPKYLFRKEGQNVTLSCEQNLNHDAMYWYRQDPGQGLRLIYYSQIVNDFQKGDIAEGYSVSREKKESFPLTVTSAQKNPTAFYLCASSRLAGGAGELFFGEGSRLTVL.

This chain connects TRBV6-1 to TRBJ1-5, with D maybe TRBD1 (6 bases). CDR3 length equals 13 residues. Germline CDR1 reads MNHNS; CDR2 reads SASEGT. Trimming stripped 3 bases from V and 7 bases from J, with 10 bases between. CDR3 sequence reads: CASSDRGRQPQHF. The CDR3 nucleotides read TGTGCCAGCAGTGACAGGGGTAGGCAGCCCCAGCATTTT.

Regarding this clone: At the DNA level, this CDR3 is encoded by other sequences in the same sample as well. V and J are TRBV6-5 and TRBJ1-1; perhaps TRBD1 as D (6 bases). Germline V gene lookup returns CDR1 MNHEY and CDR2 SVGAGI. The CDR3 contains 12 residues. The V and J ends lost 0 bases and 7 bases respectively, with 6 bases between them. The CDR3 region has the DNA TGTGCCAGCAGTTACTCAGGGGGTGAAGCTTTCTTT. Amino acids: CASSYSGGEAFF.

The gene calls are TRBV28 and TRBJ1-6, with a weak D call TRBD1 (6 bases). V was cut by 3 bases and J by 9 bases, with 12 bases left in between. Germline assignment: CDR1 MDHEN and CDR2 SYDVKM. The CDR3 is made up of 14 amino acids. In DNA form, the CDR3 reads TGTGCCAGCAGTTTGGGGGACATCAGTTCACCCCTCCACTTT. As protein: CASSLGDISSPLHF.

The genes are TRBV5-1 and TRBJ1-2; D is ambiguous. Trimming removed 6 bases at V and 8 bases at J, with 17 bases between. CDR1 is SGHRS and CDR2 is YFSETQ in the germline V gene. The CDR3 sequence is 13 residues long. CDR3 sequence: CASKFEVSTGYTF. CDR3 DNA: TGCGCCAGCAAGTTTGAGGTCTCTACGGGCTACACCTTC.

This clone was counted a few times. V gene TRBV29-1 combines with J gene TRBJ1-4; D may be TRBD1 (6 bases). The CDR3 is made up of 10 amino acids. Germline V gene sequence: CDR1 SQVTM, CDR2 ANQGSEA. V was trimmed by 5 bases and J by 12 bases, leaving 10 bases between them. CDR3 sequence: CSVLQGELFF. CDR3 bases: TGCAGCGTTCTACAGGGAGAACTGTTTTTT.

The chain's CDR3 is CASSLQAGKTQYF. The CDR3 DNA is TGTGCCAGCAGCTTACAGGCAGGGAAGACCCAGTACTTC. V usage is TRBV7-3 and J usage is TRBJ2-5; a weak D match, TRBD1 (5 bases). The CDR3 loop spans 13 amino acids. V gave up 2 bases and J gave up 6 bases, with 10 bases separating them. Germline V gene data show CDR1 as SGHTA and CDR2 as FQGTGA.

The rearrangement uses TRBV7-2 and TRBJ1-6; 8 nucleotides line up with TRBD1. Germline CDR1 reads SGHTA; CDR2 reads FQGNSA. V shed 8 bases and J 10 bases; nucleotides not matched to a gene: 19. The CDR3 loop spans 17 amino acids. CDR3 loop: CASDREVGQGFGSPLHF. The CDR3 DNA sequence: TGTGCCAGCGACCGGGAGGTCGGACAGGGATTCGGGTCACCCCTCCACTTT.

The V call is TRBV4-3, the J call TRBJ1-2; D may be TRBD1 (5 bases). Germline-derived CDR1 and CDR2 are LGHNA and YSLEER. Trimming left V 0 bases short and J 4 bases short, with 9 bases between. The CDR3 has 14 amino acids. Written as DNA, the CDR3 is TGCGCCAGCAGCCAAGAGGAGGGGCTCTATGGCTACACCTTC. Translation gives CASSQEEGLYGYTF.

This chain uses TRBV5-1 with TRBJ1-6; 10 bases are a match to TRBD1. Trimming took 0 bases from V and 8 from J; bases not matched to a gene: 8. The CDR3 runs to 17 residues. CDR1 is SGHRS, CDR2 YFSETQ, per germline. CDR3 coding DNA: TGCGCCAGCAGCTTGGCAGGAGGGGACAGGGGATATTCACCCCTCCACTTT. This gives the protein CASSLAGGDRGYSPLHF. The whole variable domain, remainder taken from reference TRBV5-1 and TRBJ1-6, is KAGVTQTPRYLIKTRGQQVTLSCSPISGHRSVSWYQQTPGQGLQFLFEYFSETQRNKGNFPGRFSGRQFSNSRSEMNVSTLELGDSALYLCASSLAGGDRGYSPLHFGNGTRLTVT.

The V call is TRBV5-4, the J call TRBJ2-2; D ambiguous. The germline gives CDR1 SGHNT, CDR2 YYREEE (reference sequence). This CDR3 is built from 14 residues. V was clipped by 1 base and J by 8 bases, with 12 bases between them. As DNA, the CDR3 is TGTGCCAGCAGCTTGCAATCTCGCCGGGGGGAGCTGTTTTTT. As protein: CASSLQSRRGELFF.

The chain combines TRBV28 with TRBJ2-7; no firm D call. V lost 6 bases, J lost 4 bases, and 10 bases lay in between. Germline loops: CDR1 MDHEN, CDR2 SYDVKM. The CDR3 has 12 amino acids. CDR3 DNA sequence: TGTGCCAGCAGATCCTCGAGGTACGAGCAGTACTTC. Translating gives CASRSSRYEQYF.

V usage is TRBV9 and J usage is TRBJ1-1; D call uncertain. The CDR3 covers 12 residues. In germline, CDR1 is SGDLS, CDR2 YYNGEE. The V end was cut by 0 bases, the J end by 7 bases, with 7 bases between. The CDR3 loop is CASSVATREAFF. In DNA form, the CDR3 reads TGTGCCAGCAGCGTAGCTACCCGTGAAGCTTTCTTT.

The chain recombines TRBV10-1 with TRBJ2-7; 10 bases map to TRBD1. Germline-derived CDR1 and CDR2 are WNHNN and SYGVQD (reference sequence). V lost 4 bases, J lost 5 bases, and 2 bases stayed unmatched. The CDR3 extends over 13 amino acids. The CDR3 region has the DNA TGCGCCAGCAGTGGGGACAGGGGAAACGAGCAGTACTTC. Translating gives CASSGDRGNEQYF.

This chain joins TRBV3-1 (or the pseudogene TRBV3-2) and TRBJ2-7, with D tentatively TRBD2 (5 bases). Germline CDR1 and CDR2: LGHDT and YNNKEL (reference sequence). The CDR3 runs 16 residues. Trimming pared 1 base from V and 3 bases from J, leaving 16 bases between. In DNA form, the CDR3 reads TGTGCCAGCAGCCAAGGGGCTCCGGGATTATACTACGAGCAGTACTTC. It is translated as CASSQGAPGLYYEQYF.

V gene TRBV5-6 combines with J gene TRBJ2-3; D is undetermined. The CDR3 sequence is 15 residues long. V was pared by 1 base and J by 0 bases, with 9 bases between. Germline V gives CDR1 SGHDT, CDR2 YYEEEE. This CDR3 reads CASSLTGVSTDTQYF. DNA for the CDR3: TGTGCCAGCAGCTTGACGGGTGTGAGCACAGATACGCAGTATTTT. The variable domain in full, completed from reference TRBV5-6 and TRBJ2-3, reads DAGVTQSPTHLIKTRGQQVTLRCSPKSGHDTVSWYQQALGQGPQFIFQYYEEEERQRGNFPDRFSGHQFPNYSSELNVNALLLGDSALYLCASSLTGVSTDTQYFGPGTRLTVL.

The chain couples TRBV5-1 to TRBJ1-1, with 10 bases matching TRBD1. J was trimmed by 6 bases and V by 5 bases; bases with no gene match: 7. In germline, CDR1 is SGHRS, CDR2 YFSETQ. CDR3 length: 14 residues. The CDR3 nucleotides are TGCGCCAGCAGACCGACAGGGGGCTACGCTGAAGCTTTCTTT. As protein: CASRPTGGYAEAFF.

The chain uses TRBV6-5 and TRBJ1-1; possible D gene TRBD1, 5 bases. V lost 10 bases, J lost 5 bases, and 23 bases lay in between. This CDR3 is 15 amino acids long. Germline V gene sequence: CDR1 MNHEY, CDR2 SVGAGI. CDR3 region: CAISGPPGGRTEAFF. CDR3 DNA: TGTGCCATCTCGGGCCCCCCGGGGGGACGGACTGAAGCTTTCTTT.

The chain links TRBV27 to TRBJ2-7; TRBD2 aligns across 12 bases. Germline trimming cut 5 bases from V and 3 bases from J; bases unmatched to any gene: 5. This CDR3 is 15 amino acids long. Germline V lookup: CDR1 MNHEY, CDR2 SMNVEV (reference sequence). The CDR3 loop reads CASSILAGGFYEQYF. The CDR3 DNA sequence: TGTGCCAGCAGTATACTAGCGGGAGGATTCTACGAGCAGTACTTC.

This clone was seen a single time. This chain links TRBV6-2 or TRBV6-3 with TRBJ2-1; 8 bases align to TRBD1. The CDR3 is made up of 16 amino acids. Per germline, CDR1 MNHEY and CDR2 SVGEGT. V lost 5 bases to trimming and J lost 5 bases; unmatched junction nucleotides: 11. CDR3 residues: CASSLRRTGMNNEQFF. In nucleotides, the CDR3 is TGTGCCAGCAGTCTTCGCCGGACAGGGATGAACAATGAGCAGTTCTTC.

The CDR3, as DNA: TGTGCCAGCGGTATAAGGAGCTCTGGAAACACCATATATTTT. This sequence encodes CASGIRSSGNTIYF. The chain links TRBV3-1 (or the pseudogene TRBV3-2) to TRBJ1-3; no clear D gene. Germline V gene lookup returns CDR1 LGHDT and CDR2 YNNKEL (reference sequence). The V end lost 8 bases, the J end lost 0 bases, and 11 bases lay between the germline ends. The CDR3 has 14 amino acids.

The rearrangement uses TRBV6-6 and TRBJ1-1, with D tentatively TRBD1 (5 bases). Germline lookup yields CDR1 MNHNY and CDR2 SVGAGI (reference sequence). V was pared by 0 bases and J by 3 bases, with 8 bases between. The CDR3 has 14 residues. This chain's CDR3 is CASSYSGGYTEAFF. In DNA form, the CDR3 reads TGTGCCAGCAGTTACTCCGGGGGGTACACTGAAGCTTTCTTT.

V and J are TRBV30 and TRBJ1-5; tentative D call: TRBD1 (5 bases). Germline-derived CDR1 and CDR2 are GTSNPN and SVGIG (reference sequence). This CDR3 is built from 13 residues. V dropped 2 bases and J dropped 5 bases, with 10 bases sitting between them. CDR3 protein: CAWSSSGDQPQHF. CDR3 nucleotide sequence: TGTGCCTGGAGTTCCTCGGGGGATCAGCCCCAGCATTTT.

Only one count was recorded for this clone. Written as DNA, the CDR3 is TGTGCCAGCAGCTTCGGTCCCCACGAGCAGTACTTC. Translation gives CASSFGPHEQYF. This rearrangement joins TRBV11-1 to TRBJ2-7; D gene unclear. Germline assignment: CDR1 SGHAT and CDR2 FQDESV (reference sequence). The length of the CDR3 is 12 residues. Trimming took off 3 bases at V and 5 bases at J, with 8 bases between the two ends.

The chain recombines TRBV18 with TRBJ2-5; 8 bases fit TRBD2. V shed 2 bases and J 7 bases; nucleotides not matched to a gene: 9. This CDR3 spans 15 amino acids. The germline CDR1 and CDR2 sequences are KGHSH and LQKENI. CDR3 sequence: CASSPEGTREGTQYF. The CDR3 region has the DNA TGTGCCAGCTCACCAGAAGGGACTAGGGAAGGGACCCAGTACTTC. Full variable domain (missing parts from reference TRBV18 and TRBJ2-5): NAGVMQNPRHLVRRRGQEARLRCSPMKGHSHVYWYRQLPEEGLKFMVYLQKENIIDESGMPKERFSAEFPKEGPSILRIQQVVRGDSAAYFCASSPEGTREGTQYFGPGTRLLVL.

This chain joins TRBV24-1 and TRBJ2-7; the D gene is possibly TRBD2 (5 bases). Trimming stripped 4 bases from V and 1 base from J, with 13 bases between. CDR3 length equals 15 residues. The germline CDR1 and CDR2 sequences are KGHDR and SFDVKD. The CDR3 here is CATSDRDASSYEQYF. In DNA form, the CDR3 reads TGTGCCACCAGTGACCGGGATGCTTCTTCCTACGAGCAGTACTTC.

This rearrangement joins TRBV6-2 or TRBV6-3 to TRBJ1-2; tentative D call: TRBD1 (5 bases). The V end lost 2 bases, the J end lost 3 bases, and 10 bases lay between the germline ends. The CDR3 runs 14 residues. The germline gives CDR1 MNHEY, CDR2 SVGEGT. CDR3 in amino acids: CASSYTRGDYGYTF. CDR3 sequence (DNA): TGTGCCAGCAGTTACACCCGGGGGGACTATGGCTACACCTTC.

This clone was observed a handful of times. The CDR3: CASSQYGTGTTF. In DNA, the CDR3 is TGTGCCAGCAGCCAGTACGGGACAGGGACTACCTTC. The chain is built from TRBV3-1 (or the pseudogene TRBV3-2) and TRBJ1-2, with TRBD1 matching over 9 bases. Germline trimming cut 3 bases from V and 14 bases from J; bases unmatched to any gene: 7. Germline V gene data show CDR1 as LGHDT and CDR2 as YNNKEL (reference sequence). The length of the CDR3 is 12 residues.

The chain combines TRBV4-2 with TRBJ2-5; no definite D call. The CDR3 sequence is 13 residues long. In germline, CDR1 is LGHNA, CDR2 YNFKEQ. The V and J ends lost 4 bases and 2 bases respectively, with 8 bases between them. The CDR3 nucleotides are TGTGCCAGCAGCCTGAGGCTACAAGAGACCCAGTACTTC. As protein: CASSLRLQETQYF.

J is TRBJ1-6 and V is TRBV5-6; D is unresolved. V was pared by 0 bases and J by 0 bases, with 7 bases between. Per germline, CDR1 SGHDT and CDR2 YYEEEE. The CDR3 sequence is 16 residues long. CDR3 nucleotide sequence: TGTGCCAGCAGCTTGGGCGATAGCTCCTATAATTCACCCCTCCACTTT. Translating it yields CASSLGDSSYNSPLHF.